The rows below give T cell receptor beta chains drawn from one sample of a study of post-analysis software for immune sequencing data. In TCRdb, the PCR reads were re-called with MiXCR into one record per CDR3 protein. The data contain roughly 800,000 distinct CDR3 sequences, just over 45% of them seen just once; the ten biggest clones take up roughly 4.5%. The sample comprised blood. These receptors originate from a girl aged 10 to 17 with multiple sclerosis. Each CDR3 is given with its conserved first and last residue. The D gene is left open where the match is weak. Part of the rows lack a size; the others show once, few, many or a class for expanded clones.

clone_size	d_call	v_call	j_call	cdr3_nt	cdr3_aa
-	-	TRBV7-2	TRBJ2-3	TGTGCCAGCAGCCCCAGGGGGGGCCTCACAGATACGCAGTATTTT	CASSPRGGLTDTQYF
once	TRBD1	TRBV6-5	TRBJ2-1	TGTGCCAGCAGAAGAAAGGGAGACAGGGGGCATAGTGGGCAGTTCTTC	CASRRKGDRGHSGQFF
-	TRBD1	TRBV7-9	TRBJ1-4	TGTGCCAGCAGCCACGGACAGGATAATGAAAAACTGTTTTTT	CASSHGQDNEKLFF
few	-	TRBV20-1	TRBJ2-1	TGCAGTGCGACGACGGGGGCCCCACAAGGCGATGAGCAGTTCTTC	CSATTGAPQGDEQFF
few	-	TRBV29-1	TRBJ2-2	TGCAGCGTTAGTAGGGACCGTAACACCGGGGAGCTGTTTTTT	CSVSRDRNTGELFF
-	-	TRBV7-8	TRBJ2-7	TGTGCCAGCAGCTTTGGTGTTGCAAACTACGAGCAGTACTTC	CASSFGVANYEQYF
-	TRBD1	TRBV4-3	TRBJ1-1	TGCGCCAGCAGCCAGTCCAGGGGGAGCGCCGGCGCTGAAGCTTTCTTT	CASSQSRGSAGAEAFF
few	-	TRBV21-1	TRBJ2-1	TGTGCCAGCAGTTCCGGGACCCTTACGAATGAGCAGTTCTTC	CASSSGTLTNEQFF
once	-	TRBV5-5	TRBJ2-5	TGTGCCAGCAGCTTGAAGGGTGTGGGGCAAGAGACCCAGTACTTC	CASSLKGVGQETQYF
-	TRBD2	TRBV11-2	TRBJ2-1	TGTGCCAGCAGCGTAAGGTTTGGGCGACTAGCGGGAGCGGCTGAGCAGTTCTTC	CASSVRFGRLAGAAEQFF
few	-	TRBV21-1	TRBJ2-7	TGTGCCAGCAGCAAAGGACCCAGCGGGAGCTCCTACGAGCAGTACTTC	CASSKGPSGSSYEQYF
-	-	TRBV2	TRBJ1-5	TGTGCCAGCAGTGAATGGGCAGGGGCAGGTCAGCCCCAGCATTTT	CASSEWAGAGQPQHF
-	-	TRBV7-3	TRBJ2-7	TGTGCCAGCAGCCCCCAGCATGGGTCCGACGAGCAGTACTTC	CASSPQHGSDEQYF
-	-	TRBV7-9	TRBJ1-1	TGTGCCAGCAGCTTAAATAACCAGAACACTGAAGCTTTCTTT	CASSLNNQNTEAFF
few	-	TRBV12-3/TRBV12-4	TRBJ2-1	TGTGCCAGCAGTTTAAGGGGGGAGAGGGTCAATGAGCAGTTCTTC	CASSLRGERVNEQFF
-	-	TRBV5-1	TRBJ1-2	TGCGCCAGCAGCCGGGACAAAGCGGCTACTAACTATGGCTACACCTTC	CASSRDKAATNYGYTF
-	TRBD2	TRBV6-2/TRBV6-3	TRBJ2-1	TGTGCCAGCAGTTACTCGGGACTAGCGGGGCCCTACAATGAGCAGTTCTTC	CASSYSGLAGPYNEQFF
few	-	TRBV4-3	TRBJ1-2	TGCGCCAGCAGCCAGGCAGACAGTCCTAACTATGGCTACACCTTC	CASSQADSPNYGYTF
-	TRBD2	TRBV20-1	TRBJ2-7	TGCAGTGCTAGAGGGGTTAGCGGGAGCCCTAGTGAGCAGTACTTC	CSARGVSGSPSEQYF
few	TRBD1	TRBV3-1	TRBJ2-5	TGTGCCAGCAGCCTAAAGACAGGGTTTGGGGAGCAGTACTTC	CASSLKTGFGEQYF
few	-	TRBV29-1	TRBJ2-3	TGCAGCGCCGATAGGGACCCAGATACGCAGTATTTT	CSADRDPDTQYF
-	-	TRBV12-3/TRBV12-4	TRBJ2-1	TGTGCCAGCAGTTTATGGGCTAGCGAGGGCAATGAGCAGTTCTTC	CASSLWASEGNEQFF
-	-	TRBV12-3/TRBV12-4	TRBJ1-4	TGTGCCAGCAGTTTCTGGGCAGGAACCATTAATGAAAAACGGTTTTTT	CASSFWAGTINEKRFF
-	TRBD1	TRBV6-1	TRBJ2-7	TGTGCCAGCAGATCGACAGGGAAGATCCACGAGCAGTACTTC	CASRSTGKIHEQYF
-	-	TRBV20-1	TRBJ2-5	TGCAGTGCCGGGGGCGGGACAGAGACCCAGTACTTC	CSAGGGTETQYF
few	TRBD2	TRBV27	TRBJ2-5	TGTGCCAGCAGTTTAGGGACTAGCGGCCTCCAGTACCAAGAGACCCAGTACTTC	CASSLGTSGLQYQETQYF
-	-	TRBV15	TRBJ2-7	TGTGCCACCAGCAGAGTACGAGAGATCCAGTACTTC	CATSRVREIQYF
-	TRBD1	TRBV10-3	TRBJ2-1	TGTGCCATCAGTGCCTCCCGGGACAGGTTATACGATGAGCAGTTCTTC	CAISASRDRLYDEQFF
-	TRBD2	TRBV6-1	TRBJ2-5	TGTGCCAGCAGTCCCCATCTGGCGGGAGGGATCCAGTACTTC	CASSPHLAGGIQYF
-	-	TRBV15	TRBJ2-7	TGTGCCACCAGCAGAGGCCCCCCATTAGGGCAGGGCCGGACGGTCTACGAGCAGTACTTC	CATSRGPPLGQGRTVYEQYF
-	TRBD1	TRBV7-8	TRBJ2-5	TGTGCCGGCAGCCATAACAGGGGCGAGACCCAGTACTTC	CAGSHNRGETQYF
-	-	TRBV24-1	TRBJ2-5	TGTGCCACCAGTGATCGACTAGGTAGTAAGACCCAGTACTTC	CATSDRLGSKTQYF
few	TRBD1	TRBV7-2	TRBJ2-7	TGTGCCAGCAGCAGCAGGACAGGCCCCTTCGAGCAGTACTTC	CASSSRTGPFEQYF
once	-	TRBV28	TRBJ2-1	TGTGCCAGCAGTTTATCCCTCCGACAGGCTGCCTCCTACAATGAGCAGTTCTTC	CASSLSLRQAASYNEQFF
few	TRBD2	TRBV6-6	TRBJ2-3	TGTGCCAGCATTCCGACTAGCGCCTTCGGGGATACGCAGTATTTT	CASIPTSAFGDTQYF
few	TRBD1	TRBV7-9	TRBJ1-1	TGTGCCAGCAGCTTAGCCGGGACAGACACTGAAGCTTTCTTT	CASSLAGTDTEAFF
-	-	TRBV20-1	TRBJ2-7	TGCAGTGCTAGCGATGCCAGGATCTCCTACGAGCAGTACTTC	CSASDARISYEQYF